A selection of T cell receptor beta chains follows, all from one sample in a study of T cells after yellow fever vaccination. TCRdb redid the calling of the 5' RACE reads with MiXCR, one entry per CDR3 protein. Of about 160,000 distinct CDR3 sequences listed, 6% to 7.5% were seen once; the top ten hold about 2.5%. This material consisted of CD4+ T cells sorted from PBMCs, taken 5 to 6 days after the first yellow fever vaccination. These receptors were obtained from a man between 18 and 29 years old who received the YFV17D yellow fever vaccine. CDR3s include the opening cysteine and the closing phenylalanine or tryptophan. Each record gives: D gene, V gene, clone size, J gene, CDR3 DNA, CDR3 protein. A D gene is named only where the DNA matches it firmly. Not every row has a clone size; where given, it reads once, few, many or a size class.

-	TRBV24-1	many	TRBJ2-3	TGTGCCACCAGTCAGGGGATAGATACGCAGTATTTT	CATSQGIDTQYF
TRBD1	TRBV19	few	TRBJ2-1	TGTGCCAGTAGGTCCGGACAGGGGGCGAATGAGCAGTTCTTC	CASRSGQGANEQFF
TRBD1	TRBV12-3/TRBV12-4	many	TRBJ2-2	TGTGCCAGCAGGGATACAGGGGGCACCGGGGAGCTGTTTTTT	CASRDTGGTGELFF
-	TRBV30	many	TRBJ1-2	TGTGCCTGGAGTGTACATGGGGGACAAAGGGGCTACACCTTC	CAWSVHGGQRGYTF
-	TRBV18	few	TRBJ2-2	TGTGCCAGCTCCCACCGGATGACAGCGAACACCGGGGAGCTGTTTTTT	CASSHRMTANTGELFF
TRBD2	TRBV7-9	many	TRBJ2-5	TGTGCCAGCAGCTTATGGGGGGGACTCCAAGAGACCCAGTACTTC	CASSLWGGLQETQYF
-	TRBV14	-	TRBJ2-3	TGTGCCAGCAGCCCCTCGATCCGCACAGATACGCAGTATTTT	CASSPSIRTDTQYF
-	TRBV28	many	TRBJ2-7	TGTGCCAGCACTCTGAACAGATACGAGCAGTACTTC	CASTLNRYEQYF
-	TRBV4-3	many	TRBJ1-4	TGCGCCAGCAGCCAAGGCCAGGGGCATGAAAAACTGTTTTTT	CASSQGQGHEKLFF
-	TRBV27	-	TRBJ1-1	TGTGCCAGCAGCAAAAACAGGGATATCGGGAACACTGAAGCTTTCTTT	CASSKNRDIGNTEAFF
-	TRBV12-3/TRBV12-4	few	TRBJ1-1	TGTGCCAGCAGCCAACAGGGAGCCGAAGCTTTCTTT	CASSQQGAEAFF
-	TRBV20-1	-	TRBJ1-6	TGCAGTGCTGGAAACAGGGTAGGGGTTTCACCCCTCCACTTT	CSAGNRVGVSPLHF
TRBD2	TRBV6-1	many	TRBJ2-7	TGTGCCAGCAGTGTAAGGGTAGCGGGGGGGCTGAACGAGCAGTACTTC	CASSVRVAGGLNEQYF
TRBD1	TRBV3-1	-	TRBJ2-7	TGTGCCAGCAGCCAAGGACAGGGCTTTGACGAGCAGTACTTC	CASSQGQGFDEQYF
TRBD2	TRBV4-1	few	TRBJ2-3	TGCGCCAGCAGCGGGGGGGGGACTAGTCGCACAGATACGCAGTATTTT	CASSGGGTSRTDTQYF
TRBD1	TRBV3-1	many	TRBJ1-2	TGTGCCAGCAGCGAACAGGGGAATGGCTACACCTTC	CASSEQGNGYTF
-	TRBV12-5	many	TRBJ2-3	TGTGCTAGTGCCCCTTCTGCCCCCGCAGATACGCAGTATTTT	CASAPSAPADTQYF
-	TRBV4-1	many	TRBJ1-1	TGCGCCAGCAGCCAAGATGAGGGGATGAACACTGAAGCTTTCTTT	CASSQDEGMNTEAFF
-	TRBV5-1	many	TRBJ2-3	TGCGCCAGCAGCTTACTCATCCCGGCGGATACGCAGTATTTT	CASSLLIPADTQYF
TRBD2	TRBV5-1	many	TRBJ2-4	TGCGCCAGCAGCCCACCGGGGGGTCTTCAAAACATTCAGTACTTC	CASSPPGGLQNIQYF
-	TRBV6-2/TRBV6-3	many	TRBJ2-3	TGTGCCAGCAGTTACTACACCCATACGCAGTATTTT	CASSYYTHTQYF
-	TRBV12-3/TRBV12-4	-	TRBJ2-5	TGTGCCAGCAGTTTAGTTCCCAGCCGGCGGCAAGAGACCCAGTACTTC	CASSLVPSRRQETQYF
-	TRBV7-3	many	TRBJ2-5	TGTGCCAGCAGCCCCCGACCCCCGCCAGGGCCCATTTACTTC	CASSPRPPPGPIYF
-	TRBV11-1	many	TRBJ2-2	TGTGCCAGCAGCTTAAGGGTTCTAGGGGCGTCTTTGAACACCGGGGAGCTGTTTTTT	CASSLRVLGASLNTGELFF
-	TRBV6-6	many	TRBJ1-2	TGTGCCAGCAGACCCGAGGGTGTTGGGGGCTACACCTTC	CASRPEGVGGYTF
TRBD2	TRBV5-8	-	TRBJ2-5	TGTGCCAGCAGCCTACTAGCGGGGGGAGAGACCCAGTACTTC	CASSLLAGGETQYF
-	TRBV7-9	many	TRBJ1-1	TGTGCCAGCAGCCCGCTTGGGGGAAACACTGAAGCTTTCTTT	CASSPLGGNTEAFF
-	TRBV19	many	TRBJ1-4	TGTGCCAGTAGGGGGGATGGAGAAAAACTGTTTTTT	CASRGDGEKLFF
-	TRBV12-3/TRBV12-4	many	TRBJ2-7	TGTGCCAGCAGGGGGGCAGGGAGGTACGAGCAGTACTTC	CASRGAGRYEQYF
-	TRBV10-3	many	TRBJ2-5	TGTGCCATCAGTGAAAGACGGGCCCCGGGTCGAGAGACCCAGTACTTC	CAISERRAPGRETQYF
TRBD2	TRBV5-1	few	TRBJ2-1	TGCGCCAGCAGCTTCGTAGCGGGGAGCCACAATGAGCAGTTCTTC	CASSFVAGSHNEQFF
-	TRBV2	-	TRBJ2-5	TGTGCCAGCAGTGACGTGCCTCAAGAGACCCAGTACTTC	CASSDVPQETQYF
-	TRBV7-2	few	TRBJ1-3	TGTGCCAGCAGCTCAACCTCTGGAAACACCATATATTTT	CASSSTSGNTIYF
TRBD2	TRBV5-6	few	TRBJ2-5	TGTGCCAGCAGCCTACCCCCAACTAGCGCCGAGACCCAGTACTTC	CASSLPPTSAETQYF
-	TRBV18	-	TRBJ2-6	TGTGCCAGCTCACCAACAACAGGTAACTCTGGGGCCAACGTCCTGACTTTC	CASSPTTGNSGANVLTF
-	TRBV7-2	few	TRBJ1-2	TGTGCCAGCAGCTTAATGTTGAGGGACCTAATAGATGGCTACACCTTC	CASSLMLRDLIDGYTF
-	TRBV12-3/TRBV12-4	many	TRBJ1-6	TGTGCCAGCAGCGCACAGGGTACCAATTCACCCCTCCACTTT	CASSAQGTNSPLHF
TRBD1	TRBV5-4	few	TRBJ1-2	TGTGCCAGCCGGGGACAGGGAGGCTACACCTTC	CASRGQGGYTF
-	TRBV5-1	many	TRBJ1-1	TGCGCCAGCAGCCAAGGGGGCACTGAAGCTTTCTTT	CASSQGGTEAFF
-	TRBV5-1	few	TRBJ1-1	TGCGCCAGCGCCTTACAGGGAACTGAAGCTTTCTTT	CASALQGTEAFF
-	TRBV5-5	many	TRBJ2-1	TGTGCCAGCAGCTTGGACGCGACTGCCACCCAGTTCTTC	CASSLDATATQFF
TRBD1	TRBV18	few	TRBJ1-2	TGTGCCAGCTCACCAAATGCCGGACAGGGAGGGACAGACTATGGCTACACCTTC	CASSPNAGQGGTDYGYTF
-	TRBV7-2	-	TRBJ1-6	TGTGCCAGCAGCAGGGACAAACCCCCCTCACCCCTCCACTTT	CASSRDKPPSPLHF
TRBD2	TRBV20-1	-	TRBJ2-1	TGCTGTGCTGTCCGCGGTAGCGGGGGGATGGGATCCTACAATGAGCAGTTCTTC	CCAVRGSGGMGSYNEQFF
-	TRBV30	-	TRBJ2-2	TGTGCCTGGAGTGTTTGGAGGGGCATCGGGGAGCTGTTTTTT	CAWSVWRGIGELFF
-	TRBV2	many	TRBJ2-5	TGTGCCAGCAACGGGGGTTACCAAGAGACCCAGTACTTC	CASNGGYQETQYF
-	TRBV5-1	many	TRBJ1-1	TGCGCCAGCAGCCTATCACAGGACGCACTGGCCTTGAACACTGAAGCTTTCTTT	CASSLSQDALALNTEAFF
TRBD1	TRBV5-1	many	TRBJ2-5	TGCGCCAGCCAGGGGACAGGGTCTCTCGAGACCCAGTACTTC	CASQGTGSLETQYF